This entry describes one T cell receptor beta chain. The antigen remains undetermined. Other DNA sequences within the sample encode an identical CDR3. The germline V gene encodes CDR1 GTSNPN and CDR2 SVGIG (reference sequence). CDR3 size: 13 residues. Deletions cut 0 bases from V and 2 bases from J, with 7 bases between. The data are from a study of cytomegalovirus exposure and HLA in healthy donors. Study context: Genetic ancestry analysis placed approximately 80% of the approximately 400 donors that were genotyped in the Caucasian-associated cluster.

PCR used 60 Vbeta primers and 13 Jbeta primers. The data were produced by immunoSEQ multiplex PCR, yet TCRdb's version contains in-frame clones alone and is incomplete. Seen here are 130,000 to 150,000 clones, 60% to 80% observed once, and the top ten hold roughly 0.69%. Whole-study findings and limits: A previous analysis found most TCR beta V segments productive roughly 87% or roughly 30% of the time.

This sequence was found in a male donor in good health and CMV-seronegative. The source material was PBMCs. This chain joins TRBV30 and TRBJ1-1, with D perhaps TRBD1 (6 bases). DNA for the CDR3: TGTGCCTGGAGTGTACAGGGTAACACTGAAGCTTTCTTT. Residues: CAWSVQGNTEAFF. Supplemented by reference TRBV30 and TRBJ1-1, the full variable domain reads SQTIHQWPATLVQPVGSPLSLECTVEGTSNPNLYWYRQAAGRGLQLLFYSVGIGQISSEVPQNLSASRPQDRQFILSSKKLLLSDSGFYLCAWSVQGNTEAFFGQGTRLTVV.